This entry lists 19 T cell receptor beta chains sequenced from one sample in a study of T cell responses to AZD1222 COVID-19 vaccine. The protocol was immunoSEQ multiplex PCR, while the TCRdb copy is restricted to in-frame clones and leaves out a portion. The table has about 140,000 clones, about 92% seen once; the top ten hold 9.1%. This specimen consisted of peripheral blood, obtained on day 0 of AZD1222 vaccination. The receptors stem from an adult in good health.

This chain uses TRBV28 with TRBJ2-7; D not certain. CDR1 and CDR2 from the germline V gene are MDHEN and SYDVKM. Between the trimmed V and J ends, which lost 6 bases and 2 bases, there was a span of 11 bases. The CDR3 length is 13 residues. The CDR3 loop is CASRKSPPYEQYF. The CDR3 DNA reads TGTGCCAGCAGAAAGTCGCCCCCCTACGAGCAGTACTTC.

The CDR3 protein is CASSQLSPGEQFF. The CDR3 DNA reads TGTGCCAGCAGCCAACTATCCCCTGGGGAGCAGTTCTTC. The J gene is TRBJ2-1, the V gene TRBV3-1 (or the pseudogene TRBV3-2); D call uncertain. This CDR3 spans 13 amino acids. Germline V gives CDR1 LGHDT, CDR2 YNNKEL (reference sequence). Trimming pared 2 bases from V and 10 bases from J, leaving 12 bases between.

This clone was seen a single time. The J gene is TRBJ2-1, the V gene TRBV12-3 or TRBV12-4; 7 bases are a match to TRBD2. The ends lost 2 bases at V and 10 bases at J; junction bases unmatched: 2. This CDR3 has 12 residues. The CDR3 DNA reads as TGTGCCAGCAGTTTATCCGGGAGGGAGCAGTTCTTC. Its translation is CASSLSGREQFF.

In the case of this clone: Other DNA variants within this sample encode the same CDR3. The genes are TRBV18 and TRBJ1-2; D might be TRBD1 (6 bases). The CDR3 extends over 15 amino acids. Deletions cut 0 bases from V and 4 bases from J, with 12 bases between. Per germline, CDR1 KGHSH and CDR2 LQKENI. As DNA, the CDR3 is TGTGCCAGCTCACCACCCGAGGGGGGAGGCTATGGCTACACCTTC. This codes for CASSPPEGGGYGYTF.

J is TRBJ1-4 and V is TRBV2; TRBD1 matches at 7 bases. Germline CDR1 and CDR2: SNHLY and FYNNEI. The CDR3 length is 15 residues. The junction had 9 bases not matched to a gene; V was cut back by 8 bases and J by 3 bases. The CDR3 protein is CASFDQGVANEKLFF. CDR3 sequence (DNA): TGTGCCAGCTTTGATCAGGGGGTCGCTAATGAAAAACTGTTTTTT.

The CDR3 nucleotides are TGTGCCAGCAGCAGGACAGACGGGATCGACGAGCAGTACTTC. This gives the protein CASSRTDGIDEQYF. This sequence joins TRBV21-1 and TRBJ2-7; the table's D call, TRBD1, has no DNA check behind it. TRBV21-1 is recorded as a pseudogene. The CDR3 loop spans 14 amino acids.

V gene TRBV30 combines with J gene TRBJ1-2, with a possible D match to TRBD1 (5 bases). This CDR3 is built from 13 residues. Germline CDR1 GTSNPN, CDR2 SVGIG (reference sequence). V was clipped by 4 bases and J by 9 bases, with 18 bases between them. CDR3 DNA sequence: TGTGCCTGGATCCGCAGGGATCTTCATAGCTACACCTTC. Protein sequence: CAWIRRDLHSYTF.

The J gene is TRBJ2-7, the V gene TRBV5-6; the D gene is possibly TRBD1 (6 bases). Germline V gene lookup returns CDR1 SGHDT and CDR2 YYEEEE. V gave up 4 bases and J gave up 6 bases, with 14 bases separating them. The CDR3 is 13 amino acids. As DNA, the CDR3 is TGTGCCAGCAGCGGTACAGGGTTCTCCGAGCAGTACTTC. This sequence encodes CASSGTGFSEQYF. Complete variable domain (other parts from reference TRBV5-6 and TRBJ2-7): DAGVTQSPTHLIKTRGQQVTLRCSPKSGHDTVSWYQQALGQGPQFIFQYYEEEERQRGNFPDRFSGHQFPNYSSELNVNALLLGDSALYLCASSGTGFSEQYFGPGTRLTVT.

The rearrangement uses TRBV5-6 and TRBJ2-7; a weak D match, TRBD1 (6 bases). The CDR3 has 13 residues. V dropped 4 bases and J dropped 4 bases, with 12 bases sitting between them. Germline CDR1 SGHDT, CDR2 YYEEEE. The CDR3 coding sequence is TGTGCCAGCAGCCCCGGGACATTATACGAGCAGTACTTC. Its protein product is CASSPGTLYEQYF.

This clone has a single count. The CDR3 region has the DNA TGCAGCGTTGGTCGCCGACTAGGCGGCCCCCAGCATTTT. Protein product: CSVGRRLGGPQHF. V usage is TRBV29-1 and J usage is TRBJ1-5; D gene ambiguous. Germline CDR1 reads SQVTM; CDR2 reads ANQGSEA. Between the trimmed V and J ends, which lost 4 bases and 10 bases, there was a span of 17 bases. The CDR3 spans 13 residues.

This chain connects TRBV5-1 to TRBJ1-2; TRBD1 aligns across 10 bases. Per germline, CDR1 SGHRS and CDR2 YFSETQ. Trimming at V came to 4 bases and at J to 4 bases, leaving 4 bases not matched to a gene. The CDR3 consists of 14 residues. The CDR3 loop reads CASSRDRGIYGYTF. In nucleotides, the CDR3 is TGCGCCAGCAGCCGGGACAGGGGAATCTATGGCTACACCTTC.

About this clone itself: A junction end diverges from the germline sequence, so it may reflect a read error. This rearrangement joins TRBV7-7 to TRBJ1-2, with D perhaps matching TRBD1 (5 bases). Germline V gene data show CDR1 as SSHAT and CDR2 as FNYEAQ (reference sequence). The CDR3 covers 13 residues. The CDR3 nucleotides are TGTGCTAGCAGCCCATGGCAGGGAAACGGCTACACCTTC. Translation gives CASSPWQGNGYTF.

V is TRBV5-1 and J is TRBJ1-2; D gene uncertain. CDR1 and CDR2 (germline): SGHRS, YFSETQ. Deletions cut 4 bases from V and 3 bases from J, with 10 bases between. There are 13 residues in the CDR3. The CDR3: CASSLEGYYGYTF. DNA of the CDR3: TGCGCCAGCAGCCTCGAGGGCTACTATGGCTACACCTTC.

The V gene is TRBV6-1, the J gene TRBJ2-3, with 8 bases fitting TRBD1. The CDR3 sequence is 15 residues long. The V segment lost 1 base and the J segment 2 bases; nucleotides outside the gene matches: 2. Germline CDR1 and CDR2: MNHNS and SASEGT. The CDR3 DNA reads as TGTGCCAGCAGTGAAGGGACAGGGCACACAGATACGCAGTATTTT. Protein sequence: CASSEGTGHTDTQYF.

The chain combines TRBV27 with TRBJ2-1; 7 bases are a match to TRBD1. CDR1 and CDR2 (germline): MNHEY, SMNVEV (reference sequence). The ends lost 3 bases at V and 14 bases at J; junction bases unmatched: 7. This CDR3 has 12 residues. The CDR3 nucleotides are TGTGCCAGCAGTTTCTACGACAGGGCTGAGTTCTTC. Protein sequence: CASSFYDRAEFF.

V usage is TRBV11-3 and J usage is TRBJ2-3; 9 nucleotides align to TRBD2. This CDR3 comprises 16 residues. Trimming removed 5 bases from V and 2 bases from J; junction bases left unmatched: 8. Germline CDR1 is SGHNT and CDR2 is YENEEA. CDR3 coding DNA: TGTGCCAGCAGCCCAGTGGGCGGGGGGGCCACAGATACGCAGTATTTT. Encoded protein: CASSPVGGGATDTQYF. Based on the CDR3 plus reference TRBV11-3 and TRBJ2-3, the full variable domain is EAGVVQSPRYKIIEKKQPVAFWCNPISGHNTLYWYLQNLGQGPELLIRYENEEAVDDSQLPKDRFSAERLKGVDSTLKIQPAELGDSAVYLCASSPVGGGATDTQYFGPGTRLTVL.

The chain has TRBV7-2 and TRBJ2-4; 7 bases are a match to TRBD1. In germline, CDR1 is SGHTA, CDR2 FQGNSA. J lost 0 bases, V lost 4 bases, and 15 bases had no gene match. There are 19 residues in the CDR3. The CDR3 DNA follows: TGTGCCAGCAGCTCCAGGACAGGTTTACTAACTTTAGCCAAAAACATTCAGTACTTC. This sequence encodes CASSSRTGLLTLAKNIQYF.

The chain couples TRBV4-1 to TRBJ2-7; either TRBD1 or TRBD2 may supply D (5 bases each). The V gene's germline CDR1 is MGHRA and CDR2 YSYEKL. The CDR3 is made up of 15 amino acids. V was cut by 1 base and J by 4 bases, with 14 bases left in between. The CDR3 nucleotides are TGCGCCAGCAGCCAAGTAGGGACCGTAGAGTACGAGCAGTACTTC. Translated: CASSQVGTVEYEQYF.

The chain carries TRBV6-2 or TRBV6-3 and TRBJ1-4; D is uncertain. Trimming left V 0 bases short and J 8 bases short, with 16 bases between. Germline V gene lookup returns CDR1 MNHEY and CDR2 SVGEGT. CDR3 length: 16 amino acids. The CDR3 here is CASSYSPAGGGEKLFF. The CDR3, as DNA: TGTGCCAGCAGTTACTCCCCCGCAGGCGGAGGCGAAAAACTGTTTTTT.